This section outlines one T cell receptor beta chain sequence together with its context. Its antigen is not known. Treatment given: oral pan-JAK inhibitor, 5-10 mg twice daily. Germline V lookup: CDR1 SGHDT, CDR2 YYEEEE. Losses at the gene ends were 9 bases for V and 6 bases for J; bases not matched to a gene: 7. The CDR3 spans 12 residues. The source of the sample is a study of CD8+ T cells in alopecia areata. General study results and limits: Many expanded lesional clones remained in scalp and blood on tofacitinib. Scalp repertoires also include resident alphabeta T cells from normal skin. Possibly as an HLA-related effect, TCR sharing across patients appeared less clear than in mice.

As the sequencing template, cDNA was produced by extracting RNA and reverse transcribing it. TCRdb keeps only in-frame clones here, not all; method: immunoSEQ multiplex PCR. The sample holds some 190,000 clones, approximately 67% seen once. The TCR originated in a human donor with alopecia areata. The chain links TRBV5-6 to TRBJ1-2; 8 bases are shared with TRBD1. Specimen: CD4+ T cells sorted from blood, collected around week 50, from a patient treated with tofacitinib. As DNA, the CDR3 is TGTGCCACCAGAAGGACAGGGAATGGCTACACCTTC. Residues: CATRRTGNGYTF.